Listed below are T cell receptor beta chains from one sample, sequenced in a study of CD8+CD57+ T cells in acquired aplastic anemia. TCRdb ran MiXCR on the reads and lists one entry per CDR3 protein. This table holds a few hundred thousand distinct CDR3 sequences, 60% to 65% found once. Sequences were obtained from sorted CD4+, CD8+, or CD8+CD57+ T cells (not recorded which) from PBMCs. Receptors originate from a human donor in good health. CDR3s leave out the opening cysteine and the closing phenylalanine or tryptophan. Each record gives: V gene, CDR3 protein.

TRBV4-1 ASSQEAASTDTQY
TRBV29-1 SVAATSGSSYEQY
TRBV7-3 ASSPDGSNYGYT
TRBV7-2 ASSLTAGGGLSSYEQY
TRBV7-9 ASSLEGRGEQY
TRBV10-3 AISESVTSGNTGELF
TRBV11-2 ASSLLAGVIDTQY
TRBV7-6 ASSLSDTSGNTIY
TRBV29-1 SVDLAGVSGANVLT
TRBV7-2 ASSKTGTSTSEQY
TRBV7-9 AAGDSYEQY
TRBV7-9 ASSTDGGSNEQY
TRBV11-3 ASSLPGTNNEQF
TRBV14 ASSRPRTGVGTEAF
TRBV7-8 ASNPRGTSTDTQY
TRBV2 ASNNRLGQPQH
TRBV5-1 ASSQERVGNEQF
TRBV29-1 SVEGQDEDTIY
TRBV9 ASSAVLGATGSTQY
TRBV20-1 SAKRLGGETQY
TRBV24-1 ATSDAVTDTQY
TRBV10-3 ASHSGLAGITDTQY
TRBV7-9 ASTLPGRDEKLF
TRBV10-3 AISGKGEIGTQY